This is a list of T cell receptor beta chains from one sample in a study of cytomegalovirus exposure and HLA in healthy donors. Produced via immunoSEQ multiplex PCR; TCRdb's table is partial and in-frame only. In the table there are around 150,000 clones, about four fifths of which are singletons. Sequencing was done on a sample of PBMCs. The receptors here all came from a male donor in good health and CMV-seropositive. CDR3s include the opening cysteine and the closing phenylalanine or tryptophan. A D gene is named only where the DNA matches it firmly. Only part of the rows carry a size: once, few, many, or a class if the clone is expanded.

j_call: TRBJ2-3; d_call: -; clone_size: -; cdr3_length: 15; v_call: TRBV5-6; cdr3_aa: CASSLAPQTGEAQYF; cdr3_nt: TGTGCCAGCAGCTTGGCCCCTCAGACCGGCGAGGCGCAGTATTTT
j_call: TRBJ2-2; d_call: TRBD1; clone_size: -; cdr3_length: 16; v_call: TRBV13; cdr3_aa: CASSFTGGAGTGELFF; cdr3_nt: TGTGCCAGCAGCTTCACAGGGGGCGCGGGGACCGGGGAGCTGTTTTTT
j_call: TRBJ1-2; d_call: TRBD1; clone_size: few; cdr3_length: 14; v_call: TRBV4-1; cdr3_aa: CASSHLWDRYGYTF; cdr3_nt: TGCGCCAGCAGCCATCTCTGGGACAGATATGGCTACACCTTC
j_call: TRBJ2-7; d_call: TRBD2; clone_size: -; cdr3_length: 14; v_call: TRBV30; cdr3_aa: CAWSAGAGGWEQYF; cdr3_nt: TGTGCCTGGAGCGCCGGAGCGGGGGGGTGGGAGCAGTACTTC
j_call: TRBJ1-1; d_call: -; clone_size: -; cdr3_length: 12; v_call: TRBV30; cdr3_aa: CAWSNPGGEAFF; cdr3_nt: TGTGCCTGGAGTAACCCGGGGGGTGAAGCTTTCTTT
j_call: TRBJ2-3; d_call: TRBD1; clone_size: once; cdr3_length: 16; v_call: TRBV6-1; cdr3_aa: CASSEQDRGIDDTQYF; cdr3_nt: TGTGCCAGCAGTGAACAGGACAGGGGCATTGACGATACGCAGTATTTT
j_call: TRBJ2-7; d_call: -; clone_size: -; cdr3_length: 14; v_call: TRBV5-4; cdr3_aa: CASSLGGQSNEQYF; cdr3_nt: TGTGCCAGCAGCTTGGGCGGACAGAGTAACGAGCAGTACTTC
j_call: TRBJ1-1; d_call: TRBD1; clone_size: -; cdr3_length: 14; v_call: TRBV4-1; cdr3_aa: CASTRGQGATEAFF; cdr3_nt: TGCGCCAGCACCCGCGGACAGGGTGCCACTGAAGCTTTCTTT
j_call: TRBJ1-2; d_call: -; clone_size: -; cdr3_length: 13; v_call: TRBV29-1; cdr3_aa: CSVAETAIYGYTF; cdr3_nt: TGCAGCGTTGCGGAGACAGCGATCTATGGCTACACCTTC
j_call: TRBJ1-4; d_call: TRBD1; clone_size: -; cdr3_length: 13; v_call: TRBV7-9; cdr3_aa: CATSGGSNEKLFF; cdr3_nt: TGTGCCACCTCAGGGGGAAGTAATGAAAAACTGTTTTTT
j_call: TRBJ2-3; d_call: -; clone_size: -; cdr3_length: 14; v_call: TRBV9; cdr3_aa: CASSVSAATDTQYF; cdr3_nt: TGTGCCAGCAGCGTCTCAGCGGCTACAGATACGCAGTATTTT
j_call: TRBJ2-7; d_call: TRBD1; clone_size: few; cdr3_length: 13; v_call: TRBV5-6; cdr3_aa: CASRGTGSYEQYF; cdr3_nt: TGTGCCAGCCGGGGGACAGGCTCCTACGAGCAGTACTTC
j_call: TRBJ2-1; d_call: -; clone_size: -; cdr3_length: 16; v_call: TRBV29-1; cdr3_aa: CSVEGGGGHPYNEQFF; cdr3_nt: TGCAGCGTTGAAGGGGGCGGGGGCCATCCCTACAATGAGCAGTTCTTC
j_call: TRBJ2-1; d_call: TRBD2; clone_size: -; cdr3_length: 16; v_call: TRBV6-5; cdr3_aa: CASSYRASGGGREQFF; cdr3_nt: TGTGCCAGCAGTTACAGGGCTAGCGGGGGGGGTCGTGAGCAGTTCTTC
j_call: TRBJ1-4; d_call: -; clone_size: few; cdr3_length: 15; v_call: TRBV7-9; cdr3_aa: CASSQTGVYHEKLFF; cdr3_nt: TGTGCCAGCAGCCAAACGGGGGTTTACCATGAAAAACTGTTTTTT
j_call: TRBJ1-1; d_call: -; clone_size: -; cdr3_length: 12; v_call: TRBV5-6; cdr3_aa: CASSGTPPEVFF; cdr3_nt: TGTGCCAGCAGCGGTACCCCCCCCGAGGTTTTCTTT
j_call: TRBJ2-7; d_call: TRBD1; clone_size: few; cdr3_length: 13; v_call: TRBV7-9; cdr3_aa: CASRTGEAYEQYF; cdr3_nt: TGTGCCAGCAGGACAGGGGAAGCCTACGAGCAGTACTTC
j_call: TRBJ1-2; d_call: TRBD1; clone_size: -; cdr3_length: 18; v_call: TRBV4-2; cdr3_aa: CASSPGLTGAQQNYGYTF; cdr3_nt: TGTGCCAGCAGCCCGGGCTTAACAGGGGCCCAACAGAACTATGGCTACACCTTC
j_call: TRBJ1-2; d_call: -; clone_size: -; cdr3_length: 12; v_call: TRBV9; cdr3_aa: CASSFLNPTGTF; cdr3_nt: TGTGCCAGCAGCTTTTTAAACCCCACGGGCACCTTC
j_call: TRBJ2-3; d_call: TRBD2; clone_size: -; cdr3_length: 15; v_call: TRBV10-1; cdr3_aa: CASSETTLGSGGLYF; cdr3_nt: TGCGCCAGCAGTGAGACAACCCTCGGGAGCGGGGGCTTGTATTTT
j_call: TRBJ2-2; d_call: -; clone_size: -; cdr3_length: 18; v_call: TRBV9; cdr3_aa: CASSVPPGGGANTGELFF; cdr3_nt: TGTGCCAGCAGCGTACCCCCGGGCGGGGGCGCGAACACCGGGGAGCTGTTTTTT
j_call: TRBJ1-2; d_call: -; clone_size: -; cdr3_length: 17; v_call: TRBV16; cdr3_aa: CASSQSNDLDRQYGYTF; cdr3_nt: TGTGCCAGCAGCCAATCCAACGACCTCGACAGGCAGTATGGCTACACCTTC
j_call: TRBJ1-4; d_call: -; clone_size: few; cdr3_length: 18; v_call: TRBV2; cdr3_aa: CASSVDAAKPTTNEKLFF; cdr3_nt: TGTGCCAGCAGTGTCGATGCGGCTAAACCGACAACTAATGAAAAACTGTTTTTT
j_call: TRBJ2-7; d_call: -; clone_size: -; cdr3_length: 14; v_call: TRBV9; cdr3_aa: CASSVGQGPYEQYF; cdr3_nt: TGTGCCAGCAGCGTAGGGCAGGGCCCCTACGAGCAGTACTTC
j_call: TRBJ2-5; d_call: -; clone_size: -; cdr3_length: 13; v_call: TRBV19; cdr3_aa: CASSPHNQETQYF; cdr3_nt: TGTGCCAGTAGTCCACATAACCAAGAGACCCAGTACTTC
j_call: TRBJ1-3; d_call: TRBD1; clone_size: -; cdr3_length: 14; v_call: TRBV5-4; cdr3_aa: CASSLTGAGNTIYF; cdr3_nt: TGTGCCAGCAGCTTGACAGGGGCTGGAAACACCATATATTTT
j_call: TRBJ1-2; d_call: -; clone_size: -; cdr3_length: 14; v_call: TRBV29-1; cdr3_aa: CSAAIRGGSGGYTF; cdr3_nt: TGCAGCGCGGCGATTAGGGGCGGCAGCGGGGGCTACACCTTC
j_call: TRBJ2-3; d_call: -; clone_size: -; cdr3_length: 14; v_call: TRBV9; cdr3_aa: CASSVLGGTDTQYF; cdr3_nt: TGTGCCAGCAGCGTCCTCGGTGGCACAGATACGCAGTATTTT
j_call: TRBJ1-4; d_call: -; clone_size: -; cdr3_length: 12; v_call: TRBV7-9; cdr3_aa: CSSSLTNEKLFF; cdr3_nt: TGTTCCAGCAGCCTAACTAATGAAAAACTGTTTTTT
j_call: TRBJ1-6; d_call: -; clone_size: -; cdr3_length: 14; v_call: TRBV5-5; cdr3_aa: CASNEHTSNSPLHF; cdr3_nt: TGTGCCAGCAACGAGCATACCTCCAATTCACCCCTCCACTTT
j_call: TRBJ2-1; d_call: TRBD1; clone_size: -; cdr3_length: 12; v_call: TRBV2; cdr3_aa: CARGTGPYEQFF; cdr3_nt: TGTGCCAGGGGGACAGGGCCCTATGAGCAGTTCTTC
j_call: TRBJ2-7; d_call: -; clone_size: once; cdr3_length: 13; v_call: TRBV6-6; cdr3_aa: CASSYRRIYEQYF; cdr3_nt: TGTGCCAGCAGTTACCGGCGGATCTACGAGCAGTACTTC
j_call: TRBJ1-2; d_call: TRBD1; clone_size: -; cdr3_length: 14; v_call: TRBV5-4; cdr3_aa: CASSPGQSNYGYTF; cdr3_nt: TGTGCCAGCAGCCCGGGACAGTCTAACTATGGCTACACCTTC
j_call: TRBJ1-5; d_call: -; clone_size: few; cdr3_length: 13; v_call: TRBV6-5; cdr3_aa: CASSYIRDQPQHF; cdr3_nt: TGTGCCAGCAGTTACATTAGAGATCAGCCCCAGCATTTT
j_call: TRBJ2-7; d_call: TRBD1; clone_size: -; cdr3_length: 18; v_call: TRBV5-1; cdr3_aa: CASSTTSTGAPSSYEQYF; cdr3_nt: TGCGCCAGCAGCACCACATCCACAGGGGCCCCTAGCTCCTACGAGCAGTACTTC
j_call: TRBJ2-3; d_call: -; clone_size: -; cdr3_length: 16; v_call: TRBV9; cdr3_aa: CASSDPRQFSTDTQYF; cdr3_nt: TGTGCCAGCAGCGACCCTCGACAGTTTAGCACAGATACGCAGTATTTT
j_call: TRBJ1-2; d_call: -; clone_size: -; cdr3_length: 14; v_call: TRBV7-2; cdr3_aa: CASSPGGNNYGYTF; cdr3_nt: TGTGCCAGCAGCCCTGGGGGGAATAACTATGGCTACACCTTC
j_call: TRBJ1-1; d_call: TRBD1; clone_size: -; cdr3_length: 16; v_call: TRBV19; cdr3_aa: CASRPIPGQGDTEAFF; cdr3_nt: TGTGCCAGTAGACCAATACCGGGACAGGGAGACACTGAAGCTTTCTTT
j_call: TRBJ1-1; d_call: -; clone_size: -; cdr3_length: 16; v_call: TRBV27; cdr3_aa: CASSPLLGGLNTEAFF; cdr3_nt: TGTGCCAGCAGTCCACTCCTGGGGGGGCTGAACACTGAAGCTTTCTTT
j_call: TRBJ1-2; d_call: TRBD1; clone_size: -; cdr3_length: 14; v_call: TRBV19; cdr3_aa: CASSRGDSYYGYTF; cdr3_nt: TGTGCCAGTAGTAGAGGGGACAGCTACTATGGCTACACCTTC
j_call: TRBJ1-2; d_call: -; clone_size: -; cdr3_length: 12; v_call: TRBV2; cdr3_aa: CASSVGAEGYTF; cdr3_nt: TGTGCCAGCAGTGTAGGGGCTGAAGGCTACACCTTC
j_call: TRBJ2-5; d_call: -; clone_size: -; cdr3_length: 15; v_call: TRBV5-1; cdr3_aa: CASSLGQPYQETQYF; cdr3_nt: TGCGCCAGCAGCTTGGGGCAACCTTACCAAGAGACCCAGTACTTC
j_call: TRBJ2-7; d_call: -; clone_size: -; cdr3_length: 14; v_call: TRBV5-6; cdr3_aa: CASSIDPGGYEQYF; cdr3_nt: TGTGCCAGCAGCATAGACCCCGGGGGCTACGAGCAGTACTTC
j_call: TRBJ2-2; d_call: -; clone_size: -; cdr3_length: 16; v_call: TRBV19; cdr3_aa: CASSISGGGGAGELFF; cdr3_nt: TGTGCCAGTAGTATCTCGGGTGGGGGAGGCGCCGGGGAGCTGTTTTTT
j_call: TRBJ2-7; d_call: -; clone_size: -; cdr3_length: 15; v_call: TRBV5-6; cdr3_aa: CASSLGYERAYEQYF; cdr3_nt: TGTGCCAGCAGCTTGGGATACGAACGGGCCTACGAGCAGTACTTC
j_call: TRBJ2-7; d_call: -; clone_size: -; cdr3_length: 12; v_call: TRBV11-2; cdr3_aa: CASSAAGGEQYF; cdr3_nt: TGTGCCAGCAGCGCGGCAGGAGGAGAGCAGTACTTC
j_call: TRBJ2-5; d_call: TRBD1; clone_size: -; cdr3_length: 12; v_call: TRBV2; cdr3_aa: CASSDGQGVLYF; cdr3_nt: TGTGCCAGCAGTGACGGACAGGGAGTGTTGTACTTC
j_call: TRBJ2-4; d_call: -; clone_size: -; cdr3_length: 15; v_call: TRBV19; cdr3_aa: CASSRPGGGKNIQYF; cdr3_nt: TGTGCCAGTAGTCGACCGGGTGGTGGCAAAAACATTCAGTACTTC
j_call: TRBJ1-6; d_call: -; clone_size: -; cdr3_length: 15; v_call: TRBV30; cdr3_aa: CAWETGGPPNSPLHF; cdr3_nt: TGTGCCTGGGAAACGGGAGGACCGCCAAATTCACCCCTCCACTTT
j_call: TRBJ2-3; d_call: TRBD2; clone_size: -; cdr3_length: 16; v_call: TRBV7-2; cdr3_aa: CASSFLGGGATDTQYF; cdr3_nt: TGTGCCAGCAGCTTTTTGGGCGGGGGAGCCACAGATACGCAGTATTTT
j_call: TRBJ2-3; d_call: TRBD2; clone_size: -; cdr3_length: 18; v_call: TRBV7-9; cdr3_aa: CASLLWFGGGRPPHTQYF; cdr3_nt: TGTGCCAGTCTACTTTGGTTCGGGGGGGGGCGCCCCCCTCATACGCAGTATTTT
j_call: TRBJ1-2; d_call: -; clone_size: -; cdr3_length: 16; v_call: TRBV14; cdr3_aa: CASSQEDSGGYYGYTF; cdr3_nt: TGTGCCAGCAGCCAAGAGGATAGCGGAGGCTATTATGGCTACACCTTC
j_call: TRBJ2-7; d_call: TRBD2; clone_size: -; cdr3_length: 15; v_call: TRBV5-5; cdr3_aa: CASSLVGGSPYEQYF; cdr3_nt: TGTGCCAGCAGCTTGGTGGGGGGGAGCCCCTACGAGCAGTACTTC
j_call: TRBJ2-5; d_call: -; clone_size: -; cdr3_length: 17; v_call: TRBV10-3; cdr3_aa: CAISESIAALAQETQYF; cdr3_nt: TGTGCCATCAGTGAGTCTATCGCGGCCTTAGCACAAGAGACCCAGTACTTC